Presented here are 20 T cell receptor beta chains from one specimen sequenced in a study of blood T cell repertoires in COVID-19 (dated by TCRdb to the early 2020s). The method was the immunoSEQ multiplex PCR assay. Here the immuneACCESS table is served through TCRdb, limited to in-frame sequences with V and J called. Missing clones are a known gap in these copies; in checked studies unresolved V genes cover under half, and the rest lacks a known reason. This sample lists hundreds of thousands of clones; around 87% were detected once. Jointly, the top ten make up about 7.8% of the sample. The sequencing sample was made of peripheral blood. These receptors originate from a woman between 45 and 60 years old who had recovered from COVID-19.

The J gene is TRBJ1-2, the V gene TRBV7-2; no clear D gene. V was trimmed by 6 bases and J by 13 bases, leaving 18 bases between them. This CDR3 region has 12 residues. In germline, CDR1 is SGHTA, CDR2 FQGNSA. The CDR3 bases are TGTGCCAGCAGTTCTTACCTAGGGCTAGCCACCTTC. The encoded protein is CASSSYLGLATF.

The V gene is TRBV28, the J gene TRBJ1-2, with TRBD1 identical over 9 bases. The CDR3 spans 15 residues. V gave up 9 bases and J gave up 6 bases; unmatched junction bases: 14. CDR1 and CDR2 from the germline V gene are MDHEN and SYDVKM. This CDR3 is CASLQGASNSDGYTF. In DNA form, the CDR3 reads TGTGCCAGTTTACAGGGGGCCTCTAACTCGGATGGCTACACCTTC.

The V gene is TRBV3-1 (or the pseudogene TRBV3-2), the J gene TRBJ2-3, with 9 positions matching TRBD2. Germline trimming cut 0 bases from V and 5 bases from J; bases unmatched to any gene: 9. Germline V gene lookup returns CDR1 LGHDT and CDR2 YNNKEL (reference sequence). The CDR3 consists of 17 residues. CDR3 in amino acids: CASSQDPSGAGKDTQYF. DNA of the CDR3: TGTGCCAGCAGCCAAGACCCTAGCGGGGCGGGGAAAGATACGCAGTATTTT.

This chain joins TRBV4-3 and TRBJ2-6; 9 positions match TRBD1. The CDR3 covers 19 residues. Germline V gives CDR1 LGHNA, CDR2 YSLEER. The J segment lost 0 bases and the V segment lost 0 bases, leaving 6 bases of the junction unmatched. The CDR3 region has the DNA TGCGCCAGCAGCCAAGAGGTGGGACAGGGTCTCTCTGGGGCCAACGTCCTGACTTTC. The encoded protein is CASSQEVGQGLSGANVLTF.

This clone was found once. V is TRBV6-2 or TRBV6-3 and J is TRBJ2-3; no clear D. This CDR3 is 12 amino acids long. V gave up 5 bases and J gave up 3 bases, with 6 bases separating them. Germline V lookup: CDR1 MNHEY, CDR2 SVGEGT. This CDR3 is CASSPYTDTQYF. For the CDR3, the DNA is TGTGCCAGCAGTCCGTATACAGATACGCAGTATTTT.

J is TRBJ2-3 and V is TRBV9; 7 nucleotides line up with TRBD2. Germline-derived CDR1 and CDR2 are SGDLS and YYNGEE. V lost 4 bases and J lost 1; bases outside the gene matches: 3. The CDR3 contains 14 residues. CDR3 in amino acids: CASSTSGGTDTQYF. The CDR3 bases are TGTGCCAGCAGCACCAGCGGGGGCACAGATACGCAGTATTTT. Based on the CDR3 plus reference TRBV9 and TRBJ2-3, the full variable domain is DSGVTQTPKHLITATGQRVTLRCSPRSGDLSVYWYQQSLDQGLQFLIQYYNGEERAKGNILERFSAQQFPDLHSELNLSSLELGDSALYFCASSTSGGTDTQYFGPGTRLTVL.

The genes are TRBV29-1 and TRBJ1-4; no clear D gene. The V end was cut by 6 bases, the J end by 0 bases, with 11 bases between. From germline, CDR1 is SQVTM and CDR2 ANQGSEA. The CDR3 runs to 14 residues. This CDR3 is CSVTTHATNEKLFF. The CDR3 coding sequence is TGCAGCGTGACTACTCATGCAACTAATGAAAAACTGTTTTTT. Variable domain in full (rest from reference TRBV29-1 and TRBJ1-4): SAVISQKPSRDICQRGTSLTIQCQVDSQVTMMFWYRQQPGQSLTLIATANQGSEATYESGFVIDKFPISRPNLTFSTLTVSNMSPEDSSIYLCSVTTHATNEKLFFGSGTQLSVL.

The rearrangement joins TRBV5-1 to TRBJ1-5, with 10 positions matching TRBD1. The CDR3 has 14 amino acids. Looked up from germline, CDR1 is SGHRS and CDR2 is YFSETQ. V shed 4 bases and J 8 bases; nucleotides not matched to a gene: 6. The CDR3 spells CASSLTGGAKPQHF. The CDR3 nucleotides read TGCGCCAGCAGCCTGACAGGGGGCGCGAAGCCCCAGCATTTT.

A single count supports this clone. The V and J genes are TRBV4-3 and TRBJ2-2; 7 bases fit TRBD2. The CDR3 runs to 15 residues. The J segment lost 2 bases and the V segment lost 0 bases, leaving 0 bases of the junction unmatched. Germline V gene data show CDR1 as LGHNA and CDR2 as YSLEER. The CDR3 bases are TGCGCCAGCAGCCAAGAAGCGGGAAACACCGGGGAGCTGTTTTTT. Translated, it gives CASSQEAGNTGELFF.

This chain connects TRBV2 to TRBJ2-7, with 7 bases matching TRBD2. The trim removed 5 bases at V and 0 bases at J, leaving 4 bases unmatched. The CDR3 has 14 amino acids. The germline gives CDR1 SNHLY, CDR2 FYNNEI. Here the CDR3 reads CASSNSGLSYEQYF. The CDR3 bases are TGTGCCAGCAGTAATAGCGGGCTCTCCTACGAGCAGTACTTC.

This clone has only one observation. The chain couples TRBV6-2 or TRBV6-3 to TRBJ1-1; the D gene is possibly TRBD1 (6 bases). The CDR3 has 15 amino acids. CDR1 is MNHEY, CDR2 SVGEGT, per germline. The V and J ends lost 2 bases and 5 bases respectively, with 15 bases between them. The CDR3 protein is CASSYGTGSGTEAFF. The CDR3 nucleotides read TGTGCCAGCAGTTACGGCACAGGGAGTGGGACTGAAGCTTTCTTT.

The J gene is TRBJ2-6, the V gene TRBV11-2; possibly TRBD1 for D (5 bases). This CDR3 is 17 amino acids long. V gave up 6 bases and J gave up 0 bases, with 15 bases separating them. Germline assignment: CDR1 SGHAT and CDR2 FQNNGV. The CDR3 spells CASRGDSYFSGANVLTF. The CDR3 coding sequence is TGTGCCAGCAGGGGCGACAGTTATTTCTCTGGGGCCAACGTCCTGACTTTC.

Written as DNA, the CDR3 is TGTGCCAGCAGCAAGGGACAACTCACAGATACGCAGTATTTT. Protein product: CASSKGQLTDTQYF. This rearrangement joins TRBV7-9 to TRBJ2-3, with a possible D match to TRBD1 (6 bases). Germline values: CDR1 SEHNR, CDR2 FQNEAQ (reference sequence). There are 14 residues in the CDR3. The V end lost 5 bases, the J end lost 2 bases, and 11 bases lay between the germline ends.

The chain employs TRBV7-9 and TRBJ2-7, with D possibly being TRBD1 (6 bases). This CDR3 has 14 amino acids. Germline CDR1 reads SEHNR; CDR2 reads FQNEAQ (reference sequence). V shed 5 bases and J shed 2 bases, with 13 bases lying between them. The CDR3 spells CASSTGTSPYEQYF. The CDR3 bases are TGTGCCAGCAGCACCGGGACATCTCCCTACGAGCAGTACTTC.

J is TRBJ1-3 and V is TRBV28; possible D gene TRBD1, 5 bases. V was shortened by 6 bases and J by 0 bases, with 15 bases between the two germline ends. In germline, CDR1 is MDHEN, CDR2 SYDVKM. This CDR3 has 16 amino acids. CDR3 loop: CASRTRVGGSGNTIYF. The CDR3 DNA follows: TGTGCCAGCAGAACCAGGGTGGGAGGCTCTGGAAACACCATATATTTT.

The chain combines TRBV5-6 with TRBJ2-1, with a weak D call TRBD2 (5 bases). The germline V gene has CDR1 SGHDT and CDR2 YYEEEE. This CDR3 comprises 15 residues. The V end lost 0 bases, the J end lost 9 bases, and 16 bases lay between the germline ends. CDR3 nucleotide sequence: TGTGCCAGCAGCTTGGGGGATTTGGGTCGGGGTGAGCAGTTCTTC. This translates into CASSLGDLGRGEQFF.

This sequence joins TRBV28 and TRBJ2-7, with 9 bases fitting TRBD1. CDR3 length: 15 residues. The V segment lost 1 base and the J segment 3 bases; nucleotides outside the gene matches: 4. In germline, CDR1 is MDHEN, CDR2 SYDVKM. CDR3 region: CASSLYGQGHYEQYF. The CDR3 region has the DNA TGTGCCAGCAGTTTATATGGACAGGGGCACTACGAGCAGTACTTC.

V and J are TRBV5-5 and TRBJ2-1; TRBD2 matches at 10 bases. Losses at the gene ends were 3 bases for V and 5 bases for J; bases not matched to a gene: 14. The V gene's germline CDR1 is SGHKS and CDR2 YYEKEE (reference sequence). The CDR3 totals 18 residues. This chain's CDR3 is CASSWKGYSGTSDNEQFF. As DNA, the CDR3 is TGTGCCAGCAGCTGGAAAGGATACTCCGGGACTAGCGACAATGAGCAGTTCTTC.

The chain combines TRBV5-8 with TRBJ1-3, with 9 bases matching TRBD1. Germline CDR1 reads SGHTS; CDR2 reads YDEGEE. The CDR3 is made up of 14 amino acids. V lost 6 bases and J lost 8; bases outside the gene matches: 9. The CDR3 DNA reads as TGTGCCAGCACTGTCACAGGGGGCGAAGACACCATATATTTT. It is translated as CASTVTGGEDTIYF.

V gene TRBV27 combines with J gene TRBJ1-1, with D perhaps TRBD1 (5 bases). Germline V gene sequence: CDR1 MNHEY, CDR2 SMNVEV (reference sequence). V was pared by 5 bases and J by 2 bases, with 12 bases between. The CDR3 runs to 14 residues. The CDR3: CASSAAGPNTEAFF. The CDR3 DNA sequence: TGTGCCAGCAGTGCGGCGGGACCCAACACTGAAGCTTTCTTT.